Given below is one T cell receptor beta chain in context. Its target antigen remains unknown. Base quality data are lacking; no much larger clone is found one base away. Based on the germline V gene, the CDR1 and CDR2 sequences are MGHRA and YSYEKL. The junction shows trimming of 1 base on V and 6 bases on J, plus 17 bases between the germline ends. The CDR3 has 16 amino acids, counting the end cysteine and phenylalanine. Only the CDR3 part of the read is kept: 48 bases, read in frame from the first base. This specimen comes from a study of radiation and T cells in renal cell carcinoma (TCRdb year 2020). Regarding the study in general: Samples were obtained from a clinical trial, in which 15 Gy stereotactic body radiation therapy was delivered to primary renal cell carcinomas and nephrectomy was performed 4 weeks later. A total of 50 or so samples underwent TCR beta sequencing, made up of 25 or so tumors and roughly 27 peripheral blood samples. Across all 55 or so samples, over 4,000,000 unique CDR3 nucleotide sequences encoding over 2.5 million unique CDR3 amino acid sequences were identified.

What the work shows at the level of the full study, not this receptor alone: The single-armed trial design could not address effects of radiation dose or scheduling on the TCR repertoire. An increase in top tumor clonotypes in blood was observed from baseline to 2 weeks post-radiation, followed by contraction by 4 weeks, which was taken to suggest transient expansion of tumor-resident clones. Dynamics of the blood repertoire were not tracked past 4 weeks after treatment. Because no pretreatment tumor biopsies were available, whether clonotypes were present in the tumor at baseline could not be determined.

The sample's time point label is to be understood as: blood 2 weeks post-SBRT. The treatment or condition label on this specimen signifies: 15 Gy SBRT to primary tumor, nephrectomy 4 weeks later. To track tumor-enriched clonotypes, serial peripheral blood was sampled from radiation-treated patients at baseline and at 2 weeks and 4 weeks after SBRT. All patients had renal cell carcinoma with clear cell pathology. The QIAamp DNA Blood Mini Kit (Qiagen) was used to prepare genomic DNA for TCR sequencing. Only samples passing all quality control checks were included in the analyses. Following the manufacturer's recommendations, the immunoSEQ kit was used to generate TCR beta libraries from genomic DNA. To prepare the libraries, a first multiplex PCR with proprietary primers was run, followed by a second PCR that added unique barcodes, and a bead cleanup was done after each round. A positive control reaction and a negative control reaction, both provided in the kit, were run with every batch of samples. The final libraries were assessed on an Agilent 4200 TapeStation D1000 ScreenTape, pooled by volume, and quantified by qPCR. Sequencing ran on an Illumina NextSeq500 with a MidOutput 150-cycle cartridge, using 156 Read1 and 15 Index1 cycles with kit custom primers. The pooled library was loaded at approximately 0.95 pM with roughly 20% PhiX control spiked in. Per the source publication's procedure: Vendor-processed data were analyzed in R, and a clonotype was defined as all T cells sharing the same CDR3 nucleotide sequence. In the clone abundance analyses, frequencies in each sample were normalized to that sample's 10,000 most abundant clones. Public T cell clones, averaging fewer than five per sample, were removed before analysis. Tumor-enriched and baseline blood-enriched clonotypes were defined by at least a 32-fold difference in abundance between compartments. A beta-binomial differential abundance model was applied to find clonotypes that expanded or contracted between blood time points. Similarity between tumor and blood repertoires was quantified using the Baroni-Urbani and Buser coefficient, and groups were compared with two-tailed Wilcoxon tests in R. As stored in TCRdb, this immuneACCESS dataset retains in-frame rearrangements with V and J assigned. A fraction of the clones does not appear; measured against another copy, unresolved V genes explain less than half of the discrepancy, and the remainder lacks a known reason. V and J calls and clone size are as listed in that table; D and trimming were resolved from the DNA. For this sample the table gives about 130,000 clones, of which around 82% were detected only once. 5.8% of the sample comes from the top ten.

Sample: blood, taken from a patient whose treatment included radiotherapy and nephrectomy. The chain links TRBV4-1 with TRBJ2-3; the D gene is possibly TRBD1 or TRBD2, each agreeing over 5 bases. This TCR came from a man in his fifties with renal cell carcinoma. The sequenced DNA: TGCGCCAGCAGCCAAGTTCCGGGACGGGAATCGGATACGCAGTATTTT. Its protein reads: CASSQVPGRESDTQYF.